Listed here are 5 T cell receptor beta chains from one sample, sequenced in a study of chronic HIV infection and antiretroviral therapy (dated by TCRdb to about 2015). The library was made by 5' RACE. The sequencer listed for this sample is Illumina MiSeq. Using fastp trimming at Q25 and MiXCR clonotype assembly, TCRdb reanalyzed the public sequencing data and kept in-frame beta chains. Under each unique CDR3 protein, matching rows form one entry showing the most common genes and DNA. The sample includes some 43,000 distinct CDR3 sequences, with about 20% observed a single time. 2.8% of the sample is held by the ten biggest clonotypes. The sample taken for sequencing was peripheral blood. The receptors stem from an adult who had HIV and had not received antiretroviral therapy, or was an uninfected healthy control (not recorded which).

This clonotype has a handful of counts. This sequence joins TRBV28 and TRBJ1-1, with 7 bases lining up with TRBD1. J was trimmed by 5 bases and V by 7 bases; bases with no gene match: 16. Looked up from germline, CDR1 is MDHEN and CDR2 is SYDVKM. CDR3 length equals 16 residues. Here the CDR3 DNA reads TGTGCCAGCACCCTAGGGGGCATGGGGGGAGGGACTGAAGCTTTCTTT. This codes for CASTLGGMGGGTEAFF.

V usage is TRBV6-5 and J usage is TRBJ2-1; D gene unclear. The CDR3 consists of 11 residues. Trimming cost V 5 bases and J 9 bases, with 8 bases left between them. Germline V CDR1 and CDR2: MNHEY, SVGAGI. The CDR3 reads CASSRAGEQFF. The CDR3 DNA reads TGTGCCAGCAGTCGAGCTGGTGAGCAGTTCTTC.

CDR3 region: CASSLQLAKNIQYF. The CDR3 DNA follows: TGTGCCAGCAGTTTACAGCTAGCCAAAAACATTCAGTACTTC. V is TRBV28 and J is TRBJ2-4; no clear D. V lost 2 bases to trimming and J lost 0 bases, with 5 bases between them. The CDR3 contains 14 residues. Germline loops: CDR1 MDHEN, CDR2 SYDVKM.

The sample holds a few counts of this clonotype. The V call is TRBV29-1, the J call TRBJ2-2, with unresolved D. V dropped 5 bases and J dropped 6 bases, with 13 bases sitting between them. CDR1 is SQVTM and CDR2 is ANQGSEA in the germline V gene. The CDR3 is 13 amino acids. CDR3 sequence reads: CSVSALEPGELFF. CDR3 DNA sequence: TGCAGCGTTTCGGCCCTGGAGCCCGGGGAGCTGTTTTTT.

The gene calls are TRBV7-3 and TRBJ2-7; D remains unclear. Germline values: CDR1 SGHTA, CDR2 FQGTGA. Between the trimmed V and J ends, which lost 2 bases and 3 bases, there was a span of 11 bases. This CDR3 region has 14 residues. DNA of the CDR3: TGTGCCAGCAGCTTATCCGGGTCGGGCTACGAGCAGTACTTC. Encoded protein: CASSLSGSGYEQYF.